This T cell receptor (beta chain) comes out of a study of T-cell reconstitution after alpha-beta-depleted transplantation in children. Whole-study results and caveats: Diversity and T-cell counts at one year after transplant derived mostly from new T cells. Approximately two months post-transplant, alpha-beta T cells reportedly originated from several hundred expanded graft clones. TCRbeta diversity was high at day 60 in some patients (a result of surviving recipient T cells and thymic progenitors).

This clonotype was observed many times. Antigen specificity is unknown. Germline assignment: CDR1 SGHRS and CDR2 YFSETQ. Trimming removed 0 bases from V and 9 bases from J, with 10 bases in between. This CDR3 comprises 14 residues. This sample's TCRbeta library carried unique molecular identifier barcodes. TCRdb itself ran the PCR reads through MiXCR, one entry per CDR3 protein. The sample lists some 200,000 distinct CDR3 sequences, approximately 10% occurring once. This specimen was PBMCs, taken before TCRalphabeta/CD19-depleted stem cell transplant. The TCR originated in a child under two years old with acute myeloid leukemia, due to receive a stem cell transplant. The chain employs TRBV5-1 and TRBJ1-6, with unresolved D. DNA of the CDR3: TGCGCCAGCAGCTTGGAGTCCCCAGGTTCACCCCTCCACTTT. Translated: CASSLESPGSPLHF.